The T cell receptor beta chain described here comes from a study of shared clonotypes between healthy human individuals. About the study: CD4 naive and memory got three plates each, CD8 naive two, CD8 memory one.

Data came from immunoSEQ multiplex PCR; TCRdb stores just in-frame clones and leaves some out. The sample holds millions of clones, roughly 91% seen once. Germline assignment: CDR1 SGHNT and CDR2 YENEEA. This CDR3 comprises 14 residues. Naive CD8 isolation took CD45RO-negative cells positively selected for CCR7 and excluded terminally differentiated effector memory CD45RA+ cells. Input material: naive CD8+ T cells from PBMCs. The sequence came from a man younger than 30 in good health. Some clones in this sample may be carry-over from other donors' samples. The V call is TRBV11-3, the J call TRBJ2-5; D may be TRBD1 or TRBD2 (6 bases each). The end of the DNA is better explained by TRBJ2-7, so the J call may be wrong. The CDR3 spells CASSQGGSSYEQYF. The DNA of the CDR3 is TGTGCCAGCAGCCAAGGGGGGAGCAGCTACGAGCAGTACTTC.